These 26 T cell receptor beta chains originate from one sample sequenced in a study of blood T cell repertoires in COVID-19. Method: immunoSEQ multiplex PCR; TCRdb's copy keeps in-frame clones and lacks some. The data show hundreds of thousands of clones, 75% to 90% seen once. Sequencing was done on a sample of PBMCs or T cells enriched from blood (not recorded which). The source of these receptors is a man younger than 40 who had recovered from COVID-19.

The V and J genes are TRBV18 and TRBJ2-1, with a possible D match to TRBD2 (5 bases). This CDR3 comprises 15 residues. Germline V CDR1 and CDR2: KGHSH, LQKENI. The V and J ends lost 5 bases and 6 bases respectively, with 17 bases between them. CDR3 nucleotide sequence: TGTGCCAGCTCAGCTCCTAGCTCCCGGATCAATGAGCAGTTCTTC. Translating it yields CASSAPSSRINEQFF.

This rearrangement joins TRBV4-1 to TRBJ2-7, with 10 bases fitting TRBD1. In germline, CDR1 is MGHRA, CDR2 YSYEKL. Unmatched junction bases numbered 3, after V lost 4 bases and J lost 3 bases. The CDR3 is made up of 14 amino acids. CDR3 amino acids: CASSPGQGFYEQYF. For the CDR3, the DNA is TGCGCCAGCAGCCCGGGACAGGGGTTCTACGAGCAGTACTTC.

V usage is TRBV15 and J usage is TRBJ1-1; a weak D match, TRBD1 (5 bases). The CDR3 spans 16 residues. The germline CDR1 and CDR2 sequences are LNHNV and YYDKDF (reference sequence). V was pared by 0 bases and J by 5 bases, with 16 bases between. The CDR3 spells CATSRDYIGVGTEAFF. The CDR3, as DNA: TGTGCCACCAGCAGAGATTACATAGGGGTTGGGACTGAAGCTTTCTTT.

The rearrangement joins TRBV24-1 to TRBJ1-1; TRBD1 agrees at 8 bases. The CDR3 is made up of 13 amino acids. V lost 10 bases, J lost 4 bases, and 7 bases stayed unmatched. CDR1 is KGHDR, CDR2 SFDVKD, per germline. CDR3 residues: CATRDRGSTEAFF. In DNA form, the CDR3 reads TGTGCCACAAGAGACAGGGGTAGCACTGAAGCTTTCTTT.

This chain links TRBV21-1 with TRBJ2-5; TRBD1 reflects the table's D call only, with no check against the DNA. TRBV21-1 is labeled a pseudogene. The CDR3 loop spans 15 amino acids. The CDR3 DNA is TGTGCCAGCCTGGACAGGGGGCAATCAGGGGAGACCCAGTACTTC. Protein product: CASLDRGQSGETQYF.

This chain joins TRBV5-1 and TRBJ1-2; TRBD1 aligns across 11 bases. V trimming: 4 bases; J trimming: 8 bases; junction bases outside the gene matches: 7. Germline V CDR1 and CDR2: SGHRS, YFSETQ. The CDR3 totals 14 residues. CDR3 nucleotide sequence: TGCGCCAGCAGCGTGGGACAGGGGGGTTACGGCTACACCTTC. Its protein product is CASSVGQGGYGYTF.

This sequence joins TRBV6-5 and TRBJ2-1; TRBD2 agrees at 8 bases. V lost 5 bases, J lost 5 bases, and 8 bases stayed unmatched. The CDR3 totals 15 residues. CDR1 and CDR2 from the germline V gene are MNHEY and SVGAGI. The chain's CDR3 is CASSRLAGKHNEQFF. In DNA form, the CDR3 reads TGTGCCAGCAGTCGCCTAGCGGGCAAGCACAATGAGCAGTTCTTC.

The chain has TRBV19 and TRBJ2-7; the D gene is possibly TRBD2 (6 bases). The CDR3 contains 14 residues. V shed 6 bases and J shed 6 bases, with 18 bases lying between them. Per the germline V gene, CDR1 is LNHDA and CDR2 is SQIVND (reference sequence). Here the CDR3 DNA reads TGTGCCAGTAGATCGGAGGGGTTACCGGGCGAGCAGTACTTC. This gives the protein CASRSEGLPGEQYF.

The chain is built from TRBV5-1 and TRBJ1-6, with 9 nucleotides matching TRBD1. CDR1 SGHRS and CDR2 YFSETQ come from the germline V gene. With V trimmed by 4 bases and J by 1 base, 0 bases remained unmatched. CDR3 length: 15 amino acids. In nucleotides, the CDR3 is TGCGCCAGCAGCGGGACAGGGTCCTATAATTCACCCCTCCACTTT. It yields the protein CASSGTGSYNSPLHF.

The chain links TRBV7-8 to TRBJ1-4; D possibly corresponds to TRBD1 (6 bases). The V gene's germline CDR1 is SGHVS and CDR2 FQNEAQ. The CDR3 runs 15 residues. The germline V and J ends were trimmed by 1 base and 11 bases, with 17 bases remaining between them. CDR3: CASSLDRLQGRKLFF. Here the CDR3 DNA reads TGTGCCAGCAGCTTAGATCGCTTACAGGGCCGGAAACTGTTTTTT.

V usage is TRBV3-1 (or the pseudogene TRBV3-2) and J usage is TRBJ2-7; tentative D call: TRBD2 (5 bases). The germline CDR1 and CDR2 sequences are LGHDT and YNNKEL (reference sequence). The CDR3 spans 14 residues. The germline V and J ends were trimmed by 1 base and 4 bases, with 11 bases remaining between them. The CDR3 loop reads CASSQGVAGYEQYF. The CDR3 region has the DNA TGTGCCAGCAGCCAAGGTGTGGCGGGTTACGAGCAGTACTTC.

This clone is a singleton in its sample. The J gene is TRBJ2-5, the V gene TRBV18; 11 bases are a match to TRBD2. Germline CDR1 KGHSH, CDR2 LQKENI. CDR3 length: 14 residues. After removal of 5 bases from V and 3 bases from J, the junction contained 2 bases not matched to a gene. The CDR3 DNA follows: TGTGCCAGCTCAGGGACTAGCGGCGAAGAGACCCAGTACTTC. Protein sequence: CASSGTSGEETQYF.

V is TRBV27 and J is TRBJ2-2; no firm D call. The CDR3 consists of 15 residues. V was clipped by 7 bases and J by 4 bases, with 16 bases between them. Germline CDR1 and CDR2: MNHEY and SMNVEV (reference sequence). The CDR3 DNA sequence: TGTGCCAGCATGTCTCTCAGCGCCGGCACCGGGGAGCTGTTTTTT. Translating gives CASMSLSAGTGELFF.

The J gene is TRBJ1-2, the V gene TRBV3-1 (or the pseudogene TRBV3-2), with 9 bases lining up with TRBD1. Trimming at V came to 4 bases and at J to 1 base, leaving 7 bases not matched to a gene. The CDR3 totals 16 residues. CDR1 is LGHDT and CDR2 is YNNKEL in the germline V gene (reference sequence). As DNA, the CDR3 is TGTGCCAGCAGCCTTCAGCCGGGACAGGGTAACTATGGCTACACCTTC. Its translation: CASSLQPGQGNYGYTF.

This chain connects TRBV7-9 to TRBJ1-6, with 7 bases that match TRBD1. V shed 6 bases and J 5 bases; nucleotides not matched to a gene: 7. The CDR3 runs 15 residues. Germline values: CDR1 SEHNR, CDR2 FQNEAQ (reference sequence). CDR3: CASSSTGFDNSPLHF. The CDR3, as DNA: TGTGCCAGCAGTTCGACAGGGTTTGATAATTCACCCCTCCACTTT.

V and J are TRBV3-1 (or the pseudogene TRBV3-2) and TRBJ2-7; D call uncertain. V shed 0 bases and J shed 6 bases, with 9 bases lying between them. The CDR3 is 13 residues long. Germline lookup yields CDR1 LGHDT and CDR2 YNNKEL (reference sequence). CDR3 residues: CASSQELALEQYF. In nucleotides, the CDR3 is TGTGCCAGCAGCCAAGAGTTAGCTCTCGAGCAGTACTTC.

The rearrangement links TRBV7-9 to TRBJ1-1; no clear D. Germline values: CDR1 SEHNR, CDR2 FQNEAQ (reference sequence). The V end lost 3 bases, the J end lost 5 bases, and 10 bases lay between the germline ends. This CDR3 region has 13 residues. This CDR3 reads CASSFEGLTEAFF. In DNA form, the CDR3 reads TGTGCCAGCAGCTTTGAGGGTTTGACTGAAGCTTTCTTT.

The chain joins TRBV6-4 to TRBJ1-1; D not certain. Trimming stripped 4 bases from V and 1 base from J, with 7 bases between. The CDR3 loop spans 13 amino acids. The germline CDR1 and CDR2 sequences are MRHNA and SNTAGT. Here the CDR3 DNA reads TGTGCCAGCAGTGTTTCAGAGAACACTGAAGCTTTCTTT. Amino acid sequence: CASSVSENTEAFF.

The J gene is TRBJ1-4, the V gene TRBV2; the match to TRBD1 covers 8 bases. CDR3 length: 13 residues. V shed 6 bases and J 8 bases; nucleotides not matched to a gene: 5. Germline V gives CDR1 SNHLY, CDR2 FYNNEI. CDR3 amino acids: CASSDRGGEKLFF. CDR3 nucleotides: TGTGCCAGCAGCGACAGGGGAGGGGAAAAACTGTTTTTT.

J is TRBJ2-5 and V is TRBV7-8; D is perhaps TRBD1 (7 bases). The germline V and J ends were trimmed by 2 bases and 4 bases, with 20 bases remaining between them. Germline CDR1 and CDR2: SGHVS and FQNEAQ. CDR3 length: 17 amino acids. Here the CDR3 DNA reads TGTGCCAGCAGCTTAAGGCCCAGGGACCAGGGGGGAGAGACCCAGTACTTC. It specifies CASSLRPRDQGGETQYF.

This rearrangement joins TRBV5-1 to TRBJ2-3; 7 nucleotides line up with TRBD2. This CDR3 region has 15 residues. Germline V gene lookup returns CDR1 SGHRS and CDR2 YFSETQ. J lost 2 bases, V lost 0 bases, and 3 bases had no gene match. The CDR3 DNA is TGCGCCAGCAGCTTGGAAAGCGGGGCCACAGATACGCAGTATTTT. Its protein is CASSLESGATDTQYF.

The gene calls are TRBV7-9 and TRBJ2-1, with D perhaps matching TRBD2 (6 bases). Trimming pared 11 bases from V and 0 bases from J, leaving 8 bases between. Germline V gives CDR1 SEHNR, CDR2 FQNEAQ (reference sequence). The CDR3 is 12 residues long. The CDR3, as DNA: TGTGCCCCCGGGAGCTCCTACAATGAGCAGTTCTTC. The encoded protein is CAPGSSYNEQFF.

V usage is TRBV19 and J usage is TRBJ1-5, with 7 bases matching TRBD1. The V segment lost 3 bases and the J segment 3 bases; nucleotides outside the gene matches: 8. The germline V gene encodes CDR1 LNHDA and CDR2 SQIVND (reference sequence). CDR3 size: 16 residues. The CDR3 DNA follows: TGTGCCAGTAGTATTCTCGGCAGGGGGTTCAATCAGCCCCAGCATTTT. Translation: CASSILGRGFNQPQHF. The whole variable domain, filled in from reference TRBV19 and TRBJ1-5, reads DGGITQSPKYLFRKEGQNVTLSCEQNLNHDAMYWYRQDPGQGLRLIYYSQIVNDFQKGDIAEGYSVSREKKESFPLTVTSAQKNPTAFYLCASSILGRGFNQPQHFGDGTRLSIL.

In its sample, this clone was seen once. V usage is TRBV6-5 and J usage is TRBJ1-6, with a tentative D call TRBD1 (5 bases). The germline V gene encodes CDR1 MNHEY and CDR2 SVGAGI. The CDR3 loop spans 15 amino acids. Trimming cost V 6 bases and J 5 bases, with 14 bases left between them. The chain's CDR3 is CASSPTGPNNSPLHF. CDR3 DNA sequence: TGTGCCAGCAGCCCAACAGGTCCGAATAATTCACCCCTCCACTTT.

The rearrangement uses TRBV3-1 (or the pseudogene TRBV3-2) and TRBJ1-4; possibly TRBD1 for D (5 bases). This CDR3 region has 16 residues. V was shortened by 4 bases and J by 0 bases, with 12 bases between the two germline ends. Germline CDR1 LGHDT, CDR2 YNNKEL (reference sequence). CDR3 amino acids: CASSPGHTATNEKLFF. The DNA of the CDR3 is TGTGCCAGCAGCCCCGGACATACCGCAACTAATGAAAAACTGTTTTTT.

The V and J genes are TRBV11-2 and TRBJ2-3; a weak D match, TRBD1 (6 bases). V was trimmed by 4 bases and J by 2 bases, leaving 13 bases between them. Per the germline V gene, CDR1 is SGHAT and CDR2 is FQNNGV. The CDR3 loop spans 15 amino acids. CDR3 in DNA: TGTGCCAGCAGCTCGACGGGACACCCCACAGATACGCAGTATTTT. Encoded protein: CASSSTGHPTDTQYF.